The rows below give T cell receptor beta chains drawn from one sample of a study of T cell responses to AZD1222 COVID-19 vaccine. Repertoires were generated with immunoSEQ multiplex PCR, while TCRdb's copy carries only in-frame clones and drops some. The data contain around 120,000 clones, about 90% of them singletons. Specimen: peripheral blood, collected on day 0 of AZD1222 vaccination. The receptors were sampled from an adult in good health. Each CDR3 is given with its conserved first and last residue. A D gene is named only where the DNA matches it firmly.

J: TRBJ1-6; V: TRBV11-2; length: 13; D: NA; CDR3: CASSPGLNSPLHF; DNA: TGTGCCAGCAGCCCAGGGTTGAATTCACCCCTCCACTTT
J: TRBJ1-1; V: TRBV28; length: 16; D: NA; CDR3: CASSTFGRGRHTEAFF; DNA: TGTGCCAGCAGCACCTTTGGGCGGGGGCGGCACACTGAAGCTTTCTTT
J: TRBJ1-4; V: TRBV7-9; length: 14; D: NA; CDR3: CASSPQGYGEKLFF; DNA: TGTGCCAGCAGCCCACAGGGCTACGGTGAAAAACTGTTTTTT
J: TRBJ2-3; V: TRBV20-1; length: 8; D: NA; CDR3: CRANRENF; DNA: TGCAGGGCGAATCGGGAGAATTTT
J: TRBJ1-3; V: TRBV6-6; length: 16; D: NA; CDR3: CASSYSKRGGGNTIYF; DNA: TGTGCCAGCAGTTACTCGAAGAGGGGGGGAGGAAACACCATATATTTT
J: TRBJ2-7; V: TRBV5-4; length: 15; D: NA; CDR3: CASSLEGHDTYEQYF; DNA: TGTGCCAGCAGCTTGGAAGGGCACGACACCTACGAGCAGTACTTC
J: TRBJ2-5; V: TRBV30; length: 14; D: TRBD2; CDR3: CACPTSGKRETQYF; DNA: TGTGCCTGCCCAACTAGCGGGAAACGAGAGACCCAGTACTTC
J: TRBJ1-2; V: TRBV11-2; length: 15; D: TRBD1; CDR3: CASSSGQGLNYGYTF; DNA: TGTGCCAGCAGCTCAGGACAGGGGCTTAACTATGGCTACACCTTC
J: TRBJ2-7; V: TRBV5-1; length: 15; D: TRBD1; CDR3: CASSLDRGLFYEQYF; DNA: TGCGCCAGCAGCCTGGACAGGGGGCTTTTCTACGAGCAGTACTTC
J: TRBJ2-3; V: TRBV9; length: 14; D: TRBD2; CDR3: CASSGGGLGDTQYF; DNA: TGTGCCAGCAGCGGCGGGGGGCTGGGAGATACGCAGTATTTT
J: TRBJ2-7; V: TRBV14; length: 13; D: TRBD1; CDR3: CASSQITGGEQYF; DNA: TGTGCCAGCAGCCAGATTACAGGGGGAGAGCAGTACTTC
J: TRBJ2-5; V: TRBV5-1; length: 15; D: NA; CDR3: CASSLAGLFQETQYF; DNA: TGCGCCAGCAGCTTGGCGGGACTGTTCCAAGAGACCCAGTACTTC
J: TRBJ2-1; V: TRBV5-1; length: 15; D: NA; CDR3: CASRHFQGGYNEQFF; DNA: TGCGCCAGCAGGCACTTCCAGGGGGGTTACAATGAGCAGTTCTTC
J: TRBJ2-3; V: TRBV3-1/TRBV3-2; length: 15; D: TRBD2; CDR3: CASKGIAGGRSTQYF; DNA: TGTGCCAGCAAGGGGATAGCGGGGGGGCGGAGTACGCAGTATTTT
J: TRBJ2-1; V: TRBV5-1; length: 14; D: TRBD2; CDR3: CASSPDSGSGEQFF; DNA: TGCGCCAGCAGCCCGGATAGCGGGAGTGGTGAGCAGTTCTTC